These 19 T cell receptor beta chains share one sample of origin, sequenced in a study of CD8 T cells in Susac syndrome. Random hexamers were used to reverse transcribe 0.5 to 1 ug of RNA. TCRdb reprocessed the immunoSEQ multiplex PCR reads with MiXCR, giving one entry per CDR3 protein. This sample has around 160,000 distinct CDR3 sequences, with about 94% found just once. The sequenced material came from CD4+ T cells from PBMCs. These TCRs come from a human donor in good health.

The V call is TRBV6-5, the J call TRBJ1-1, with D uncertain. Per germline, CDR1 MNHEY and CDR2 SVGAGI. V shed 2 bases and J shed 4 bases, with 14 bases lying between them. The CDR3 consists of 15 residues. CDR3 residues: CASSYGVSVSTEAFF. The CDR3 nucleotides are TGTGCCAGCAGTTACGGTGTGTCGGTGAGCACTGAAGCTTTCTTT.

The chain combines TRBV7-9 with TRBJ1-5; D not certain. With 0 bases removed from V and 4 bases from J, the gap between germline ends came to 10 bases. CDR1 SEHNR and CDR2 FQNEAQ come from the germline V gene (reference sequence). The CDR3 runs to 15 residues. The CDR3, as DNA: TGTGCCAGCAGCTTAGCGGGAAACCTTAATCAGCCCCAGCATTTT. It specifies CASSLAGNLNQPQHF.

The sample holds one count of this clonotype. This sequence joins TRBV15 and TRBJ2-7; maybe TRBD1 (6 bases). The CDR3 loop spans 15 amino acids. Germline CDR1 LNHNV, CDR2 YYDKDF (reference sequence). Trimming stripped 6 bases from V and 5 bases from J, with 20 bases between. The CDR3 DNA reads TGTGCCACCAGGATTTATCAGGGGTCTTCCGACGAGCAGTACTTC. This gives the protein CATRIYQGSSDEQYF. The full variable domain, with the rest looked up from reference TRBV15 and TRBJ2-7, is DAMVIQNPRYQVTQFGKPVTLSCSQTLNHNVMYWYQQKSSQAPKLLFHYYDKDFNNEADTPDNFQSRRPNTSFCFLDIRSPGLGDTAMYLCATRIYQGSSDEQYFGPGTRLTVT.

CDR3 DNA: TGTGCCAGCAGCCCAGCCGGGGTCTACAATGAGCAGTTCTTC. As protein: CASSPAGVYNEQFF. The genes are TRBV7-7 and TRBJ2-1; a possible D gene is TRBD2 (5 bases). Germline loops: CDR1 SSHAT, CDR2 FNYEAQ (reference sequence). V lost 5 bases and J 3 bases, leaving 11 bases between the germline ends. The CDR3 loop spans 14 amino acids. Full variable domain (outside the CDR3, taken from reference TRBV7-7 and TRBJ2-1): GAGVSQSPRYKVTKRGQDVTLRCDPISSHATLYWYQQALGQGPEFLTYFNYEAQPDKSGLPSDRFSAERPEGSISTLTIQRTEQRDSAMYRCASSPAGVYNEQFFGPGTRLTVL.

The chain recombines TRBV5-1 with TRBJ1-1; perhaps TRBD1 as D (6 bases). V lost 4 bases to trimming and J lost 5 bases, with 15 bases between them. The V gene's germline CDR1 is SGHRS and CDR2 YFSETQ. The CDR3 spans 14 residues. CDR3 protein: CASSPRLGATEAFF. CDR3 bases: TGCGCCAGCAGCCCCCGTCTGGGGGCAACTGAAGCTTTCTTT.

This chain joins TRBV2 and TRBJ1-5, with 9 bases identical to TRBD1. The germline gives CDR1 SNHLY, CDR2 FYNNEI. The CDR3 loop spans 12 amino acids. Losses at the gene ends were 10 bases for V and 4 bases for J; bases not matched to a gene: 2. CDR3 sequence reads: CATGQGNQPQHF. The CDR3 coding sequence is TGTGCCACCGGACAGGGGAATCAGCCCCAGCATTTT.

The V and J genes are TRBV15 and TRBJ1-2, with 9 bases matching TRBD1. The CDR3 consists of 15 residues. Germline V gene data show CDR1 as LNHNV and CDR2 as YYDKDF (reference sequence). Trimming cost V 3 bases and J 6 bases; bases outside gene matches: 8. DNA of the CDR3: TGTGCCACCAGCAGCTTTACCGGACAGGGGCATGGCTACACCTTC. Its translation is CATSSFTGQGHGYTF.

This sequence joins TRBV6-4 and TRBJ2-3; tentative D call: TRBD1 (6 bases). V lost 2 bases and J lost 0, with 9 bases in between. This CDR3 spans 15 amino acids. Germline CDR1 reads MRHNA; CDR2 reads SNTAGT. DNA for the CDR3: TGTGCCAGCAGTGACAGAGGACAGAGCACAGATACGCAGTATTTT. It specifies CASSDRGQSTDTQYF.

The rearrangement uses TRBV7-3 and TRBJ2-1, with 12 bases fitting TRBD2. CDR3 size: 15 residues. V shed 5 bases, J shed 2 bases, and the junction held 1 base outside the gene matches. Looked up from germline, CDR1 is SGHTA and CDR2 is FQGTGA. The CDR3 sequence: CASSPSGGAYNEQFF. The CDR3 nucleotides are TGTGCCAGCAGCCCTAGCGGGGGGGCCTACAATGAGCAGTTCTTC.

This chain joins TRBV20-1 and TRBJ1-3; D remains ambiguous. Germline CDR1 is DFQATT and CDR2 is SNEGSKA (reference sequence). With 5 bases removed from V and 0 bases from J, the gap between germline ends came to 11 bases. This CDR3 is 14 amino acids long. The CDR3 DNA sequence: TGCAGTGCTGGGTTGGGAGGCTCTGGAAACACCATATATTTT. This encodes CSAGLGGSGNTIYF.

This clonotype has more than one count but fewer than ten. The CDR3 here is CASSRDPGETQYF. The CDR3 DNA follows: TGCGCCAGCAGCCGAGACCCTGGGGAGACCCAGTACTTC. The chain carries TRBV4-1 and TRBJ2-5; D is uncertain. The V gene's germline CDR1 is MGHRA and CDR2 YSYEKL. The length of the CDR3 is 13 residues. The V end was cut by 4 bases, the J end by 5 bases, with 11 bases between.

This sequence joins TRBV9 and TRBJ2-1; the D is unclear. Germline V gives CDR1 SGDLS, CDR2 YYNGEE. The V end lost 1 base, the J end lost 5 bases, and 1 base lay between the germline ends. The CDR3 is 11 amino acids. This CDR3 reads CASSVNNEQFF. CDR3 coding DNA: TGTGCCAGCAGCGTAAACAATGAGCAGTTCTTC.

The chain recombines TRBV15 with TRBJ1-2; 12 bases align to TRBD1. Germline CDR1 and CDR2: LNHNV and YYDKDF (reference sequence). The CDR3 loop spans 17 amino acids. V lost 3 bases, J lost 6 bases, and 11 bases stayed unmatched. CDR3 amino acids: CATSSKTPGQGAHGYTF. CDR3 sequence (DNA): TGTGCCACCAGCAGTAAAACCCCGGGACAGGGGGCACATGGCTACACCTTC.

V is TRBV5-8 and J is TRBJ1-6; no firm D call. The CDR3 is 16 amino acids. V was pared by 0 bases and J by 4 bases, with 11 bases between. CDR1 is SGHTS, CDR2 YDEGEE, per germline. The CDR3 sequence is CASSLGRTGYNSPLHF. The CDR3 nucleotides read TGTGCCAGCAGCTTGGGCCGGACGGGTTATAATTCACCCCTCCACTTT.

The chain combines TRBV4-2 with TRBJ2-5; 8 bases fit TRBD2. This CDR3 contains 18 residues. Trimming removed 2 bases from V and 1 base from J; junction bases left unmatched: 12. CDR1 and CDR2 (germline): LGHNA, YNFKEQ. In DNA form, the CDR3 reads TGTGCCAGCAGCCAATTCTACGTTGGAGCGGGGGCCCAAGAGACCCAGTACTTC. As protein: CASSQFYVGAGAQETQYF.

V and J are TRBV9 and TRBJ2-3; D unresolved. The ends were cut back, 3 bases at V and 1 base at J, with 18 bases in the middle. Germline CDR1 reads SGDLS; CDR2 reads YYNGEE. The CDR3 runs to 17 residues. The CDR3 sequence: CASSAENPEWGTDTQYF. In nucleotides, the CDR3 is TGTGCCAGCAGCGCCGAAAATCCCGAGTGGGGCACAGATACGCAGTATTTT.

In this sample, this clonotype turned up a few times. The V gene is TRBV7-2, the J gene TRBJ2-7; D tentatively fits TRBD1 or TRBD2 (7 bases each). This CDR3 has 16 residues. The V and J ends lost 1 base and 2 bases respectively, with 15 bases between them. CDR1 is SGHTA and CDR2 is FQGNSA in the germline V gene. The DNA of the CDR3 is TGTGCCAGCAGCTTAGGGGGGGGGACAGTCCCCTACGAGCAGTACTTC. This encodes CASSLGGGTVPYEQYF.

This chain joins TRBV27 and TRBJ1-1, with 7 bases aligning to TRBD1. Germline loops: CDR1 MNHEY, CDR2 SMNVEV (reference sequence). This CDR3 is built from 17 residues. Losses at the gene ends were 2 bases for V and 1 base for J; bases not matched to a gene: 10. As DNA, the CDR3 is TGTGCCAGCAGTTTACGGACAGGCCTTGGACGGAACACTGAAGCTTTCTTT. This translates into CASSLRTGLGRNTEAFF.

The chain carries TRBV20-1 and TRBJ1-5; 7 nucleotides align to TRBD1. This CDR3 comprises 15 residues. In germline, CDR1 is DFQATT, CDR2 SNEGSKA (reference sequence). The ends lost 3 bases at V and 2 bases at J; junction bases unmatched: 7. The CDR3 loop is CSASLTGIGNQPQHF. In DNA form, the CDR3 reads TGCAGTGCTAGCTTGACAGGGATCGGCAATCAGCCCCAGCATTTT.